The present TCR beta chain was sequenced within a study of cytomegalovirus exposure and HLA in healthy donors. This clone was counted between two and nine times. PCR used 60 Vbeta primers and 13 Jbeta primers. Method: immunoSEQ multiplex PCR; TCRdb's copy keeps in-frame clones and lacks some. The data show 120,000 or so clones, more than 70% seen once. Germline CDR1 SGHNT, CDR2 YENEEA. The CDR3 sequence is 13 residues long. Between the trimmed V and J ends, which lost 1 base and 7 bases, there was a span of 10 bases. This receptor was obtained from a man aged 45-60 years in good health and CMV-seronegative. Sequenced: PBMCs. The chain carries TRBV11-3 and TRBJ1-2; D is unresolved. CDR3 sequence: CASSLGQTPGYTF. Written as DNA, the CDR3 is TGTGCCAGCAGCTTAGGGCAGACACCTGGCTACACCTTC.